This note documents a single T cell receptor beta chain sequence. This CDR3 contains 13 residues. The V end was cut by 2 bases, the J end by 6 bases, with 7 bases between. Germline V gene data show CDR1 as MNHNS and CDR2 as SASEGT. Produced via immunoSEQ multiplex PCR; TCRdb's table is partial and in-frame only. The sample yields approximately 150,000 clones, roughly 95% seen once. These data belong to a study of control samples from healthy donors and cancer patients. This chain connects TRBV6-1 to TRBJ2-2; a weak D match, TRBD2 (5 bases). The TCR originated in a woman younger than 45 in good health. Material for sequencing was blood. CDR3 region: CASSELRAGELFF. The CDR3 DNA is TGTGCCAGCAGTGAACTGAGGGCCGGGGAGCTGTTTTTT.